What follows are 14 T cell receptor beta chains derived from one specimen sequenced in a study of T cell responses to AZD1222 COVID-19 vaccine. This table comes from immunoSEQ multiplex PCR, and its TCRdb copy is limited to in-frame clones, with some not included. Found here are roughly 140,000 clones, 75% to 95% of them singletons; the top ten hold 3% to 3.5%. This specimen consisted of peripheral blood, obtained 28 days after the second AZD1222 dose. These receptors originate from an adult who received the AZD1222 COVID-19 vaccine.

CDR3 DNA: TGTGCCAGCAGCCAGGGGGAGTCAGTACAGACTGAAGCTTTCTTT. Translated: CASSQGESVQTEAFF. The rearrangement uses TRBV7-9 and TRBJ1-1; 7 nucleotides align to TRBD1. The CDR3 is 15 amino acids. With V trimmed by 5 bases and J by 5 bases, 11 bases remained unmatched. Germline V gene sequence: CDR1 SEHNR, CDR2 FQNEAQ (reference sequence).

V and J are TRBV19 and TRBJ1-1; no firm D call. Trimming cost V 8 bases and J 0 bases, with 7 bases left between them. Germline V lookup: CDR1 LNHDA, CDR2 SQIVND (reference sequence). This CDR3 has 12 amino acids. CDR3 amino acids: CASGPMNTEAFF. Here the CDR3 DNA reads TGTGCCAGTGGCCCGATGAACACTGAAGCTTTCTTT.

The chain combines TRBV10-2 with TRBJ1-5, with 7 bases matching TRBD1. Germline CDR1 WSHSY, CDR2 SAAADI. V was pared by 6 bases and J by 5 bases, with 7 bases of the junction left unmatched. This CDR3 is built from 14 residues. The CDR3 nucleotides are TGCGCCAGCAGCCGAACAGGGGAAGATCAGCCCCAGCATTTT. As protein: CASSRTGEDQPQHF.

The J gene is TRBJ1-2, the V gene TRBV28; 7 positions agree with TRBD1. The CDR3 is 15 residues long. CDR1 MDHEN and CDR2 SYDVKM come from the germline V gene. The junction had 10 bases not matched to a gene; V was cut back by 6 bases and J by 3 bases. CDR3 in amino acids: CASSPGRQGYYGYTF. In DNA form, the CDR3 reads TGTGCCAGCAGCCCCGGGCGACAGGGCTACTATGGCTACACCTTC.

This clone has only a few counts. V and J are TRBV6-5 and TRBJ1-2; D perhaps matches TRBD1 (5 bases). V was clipped by 5 bases and J by 4 bases, with 14 bases between them. CDR1 is MNHEY, CDR2 SVGAGI, per germline. The CDR3 is made up of 14 amino acids. This CDR3 reads CASSRRGDPYGYTF. CDR3 bases: TGTGCCAGCAGTCGACGGGGGGACCCCTATGGCTACACCTTC.

The rearrangement joins TRBV19 to TRBJ2-6; D gene unclear. V lost 1 base and J 3 bases, leaving 7 bases between the germline ends. Germline CDR1 reads LNHDA; CDR2 reads SQIVND (reference sequence). The CDR3 has 15 amino acids. CDR3 in DNA: TGTGCCAGTAGTATAGGTAGGGTTGGGGCCAACGTCCTGACTTTC. It codes for CASSIGRVGANVLTF.

The chain links TRBV19 to TRBJ1-5; a weak D match, TRBD1 (6 bases). Trimming stripped 1 base from V and 0 bases from J, with 7 bases between. Per the germline V gene, CDR1 is LNHDA and CDR2 is SQIVND (reference sequence). This CDR3 contains 15 residues. CDR3 coding DNA: TGTGCCAGTAGTATAGGGGACAATAGCAATCAGCCCCAGCATTTT. This encodes CASSIGDNSNQPQHF.

The genes are TRBV18 and TRBJ2-3; D possibly corresponds to TRBD1 (6 bases). With 5 bases removed from V and 6 bases from J, the gap between germline ends came to 15 bases. The CDR3 consists of 14 residues. Germline CDR1 KGHSH, CDR2 LQKENI. The CDR3 spells CASSRQESMDTQYF. In DNA, the CDR3 is TGTGCCAGCTCAAGACAGGAGAGTATGGATACGCAGTATTTT.

The gene calls are TRBV13 and TRBJ2-1; 13 bases agree with TRBD2. Germline assignment: CDR1 PRHDT and CDR2 FYEKMQ (reference sequence). The CDR3 covers 15 residues. Trimming at V came to 0 bases and at J to 7 bases, leaving 0 bases not matched to a gene. The CDR3 here is CASSLGTSGGNEQFF. In DNA, the CDR3 is TGTGCCAGCAGCTTAGGGACTAGCGGGGGGAATGAGCAGTTCTTC.

The genes are TRBV2 and TRBJ1-4; D uncertain. The CDR3 length is 13 residues. The V gene lost 5 bases and the J gene lost 8 bases, with 12 bases spanning the gap. Germline V gives CDR1 SNHLY, CDR2 FYNNEI. The CDR3 DNA reads as TGTGCCAGCAGTACTGGAGCCACCGAAAAACTGTTTTTT. It codes for CASSTGATEKLFF.

V gene TRBV10-3 combines with J gene TRBJ1-6; perhaps TRBD1 as D (5 bases). The V end lost 4 bases, the J end lost 9 bases, and 10 bases lay between the germline ends. CDR3 length equals 13 residues. Germline V gene lookup returns CDR1 ENHRY and CDR2 SYGVKD. CDR3 sequence (DNA): TGTGCCATCAGTGCTGGGGCGGGTTCACCCCTCCACTTT. Protein product: CAISAGAGSPLHF.

Only a few counts were recorded for this clone. The chain uses TRBV19 and TRBJ1-1; D not resolved. CDR1 and CDR2 from the germline V gene are LNHDA and SQIVND (reference sequence). V lost 1 base, J lost 4 bases, and 13 bases lay in between. The length of the CDR3 is 15 residues. The CDR3 DNA reads as TGTGCCAGTAGTATAGCCCTCCGGGTCGGCACTGAAGCTTTCTTT. Translating gives CASSIALRVGTEAFF.

V and J are TRBV6-2 or TRBV6-3 and TRBJ2-1; TRBD2 matches at 9 bases. Germline V gene lookup returns CDR1 MNHEY and CDR2 SVGEGT. V gave up 0 bases and J gave up 2 bases; unmatched junction bases: 5. This CDR3 spans 17 amino acids. The CDR3 region is CASSYSPRLAAYNEQFF. The CDR3 nucleotides are TGTGCCAGCAGTTACTCCCCTCGACTAGCGGCCTACAATGAGCAGTTCTTC.

This rearrangement joins TRBV30 to TRBJ1-3; D remains ambiguous. Germline V gene sequence: CDR1 GTSNPN, CDR2 SVGIG (reference sequence). The CDR3 loop spans 13 amino acids. Trimming removed 0 bases from V and 3 bases from J, with 6 bases in between. The CDR3 spells CAWSVAGGNTIYF. The CDR3 DNA follows: TGTGCCTGGAGTGTAGCGGGTGGAAACACCATATATTTT.